The clone carrying this T cell receptor beta chain showed up many times. No antigen is known for it. One entry per CDR3 protein, called by TCRdb with MiXCR from the multiplex PCR reads. The data show about 230,000 distinct CDR3 sequences, about 32% seen once. This entry belongs to a study of breast tumors, draining lymph nodes, adjacent tissues. Breast cancer patients provided tissue from their axillary draining lymph nodes. The germline V gene has CDR1 DFQATT and CDR2 SNEGSKA (reference sequence). This CDR3 is built from 13 residues. V lost 6 bases and J lost 3, with 14 bases in between. General study results and limits: Data fit most tumor T cells coming from lymph node, expanding in tumor. Luminal-like breast cancer showed significantly greater tumor-nontumor repertoire similarity than basal-like breast cancer did. That most tumor T cells come from lymph nodes remained unproven.

The V call is TRBV20-1, the J call TRBJ2-5; D not certain. The sequence was collected from a female donor with breast cancer. Some clones in this sample may be carry-over from other donors' samples. The sample consisted of axillary lymph node tissue. CDR3: CSADLREKETQYF. CDR3 in DNA: TGCAGTGCCGACCTAAGAGAGAAAGAGACCCAGTACTTC.